This TCR beta chain was recorded in a study of T-cell memory formation after mild COVID-19. Study-wide results and limits: Day 15 to 85 contracting clones showed balanced CD4/CD8; later expanders leaned CD4+. Those CD4+ clones that contracted were mainly in CM and EM (CD8+ ones in EMRA).

This clonotype has only a few counts. What it binds is unknown. TCRdb passed the 5' RACE reads through MiXCR, listing each CDR3 protein once. The sample has 250,000 to 350,000 distinct CDR3 sequences, 15% to 20% seen once. Per the germline V gene, CDR1 is MGHRA and CDR2 is YSYEKL. The CDR3 is made up of 18 amino acids. Trimming pared 1 base from V and 1 base from J, leaving 20 bases between. What was sequenced was PBMCs or a T cell subset sorted from them (not recorded which). The chain uses TRBV4-1 and TRBJ2-7; tentative D call: TRBD2 (5 bases). This TCR derives from a man younger than 35 who had mild COVID-19 (a few samples of this study predate the infection). Cell type and time point are not known. The CDR3 sequence: CASSQVGREFGKSYEQYV. The DNA of the CDR3 is TGCGCCAGCAGCCAAGTGGGTAGGGAGTTTGGGAAATCCTACGAGCAGTACGTC.